This section outlines one TCR beta chain sequence together with its context. The sequenced fragment ends 3 residues before the CDR3 boundary, so the rest is inferred from the germline J gene. The sample originates from a study of T cell clonality in common variable immunodeficiency. Germline V gene sequence: CDR1 SGHRS, CDR2 YFSETQ. The V end was cut by 1 base, the J end by 1 base, with 8 bases between. The CDR3 runs to 14 residues. Produced via immunoSEQ multiplex PCR; TCRdb's table is partial and in-frame only. Altogether under 60,000 clones were found in the sample, and no singletons occur. The sequence was collected from a person aged 18 to 75 in good health. Sequencing was done on a sample of peripheral blood mononuclear cells. The V gene is TRBV5-1, the J gene TRBJ1-1; no clear D. The sequenced part of the CDR3 DNA is TGCGCCAGCAGCTTGATTCCGGGGAACACTGAA. Translated, it gives CASSLIPGNTE. The full CDR3 protein reads CASSLIPGNTEAFF.